This T cell receptor beta chain stems from a study of blood T cell repertoires in COVID-19. Across the whole study: Sample material is recorded as cDNA or gDNA derived from T cells, B-cell-depleted T cells, or PBMCs.

The method was immunoSEQ multiplex PCR; TCRdb's version includes in-frame clones alone and lacks a portion of them. The sample yields about 110,000 clones, under 85% seen once. The CDR3 contains 14 residues. Germline CDR1 reads LNHDA; CDR2 reads SQIVND (reference sequence). Trimming removed 6 bases from V and 8 bases from J, with 17 bases in between. The chain combines TRBV19 with TRBJ1-5; D is possibly TRBD1 (5 bases). Sequenced sample: peripheral blood. The receptor was derived from a woman between 70 and 85 years old with acute or convalescent COVID-19. CDR3 bases: TGTGCCAGTAGCACCCCGGGGGATAGCAAGCCCCAGCATTTT. Translating gives CASSTPGDSKPQHF.